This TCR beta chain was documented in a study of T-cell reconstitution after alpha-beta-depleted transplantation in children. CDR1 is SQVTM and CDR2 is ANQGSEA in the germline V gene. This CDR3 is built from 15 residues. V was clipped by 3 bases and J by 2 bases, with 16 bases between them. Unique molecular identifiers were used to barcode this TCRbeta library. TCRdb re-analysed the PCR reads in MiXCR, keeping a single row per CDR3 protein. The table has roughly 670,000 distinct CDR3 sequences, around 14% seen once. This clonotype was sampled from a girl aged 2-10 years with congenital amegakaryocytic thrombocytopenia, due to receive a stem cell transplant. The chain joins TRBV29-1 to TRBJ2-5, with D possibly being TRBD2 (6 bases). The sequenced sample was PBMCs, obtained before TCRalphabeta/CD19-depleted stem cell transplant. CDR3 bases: TGCAGCGTTGAGAGACTAGGTACCCCACAAGAGACCCAGTACTTC. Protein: CSVERLGTPQETQYF.